These 2 T cell receptor beta chains came from one sample sequenced in a study of T cells in Graves' hyperthyroidism and ophthalmopathy. Regions amplified from RNA transcripts were the TCR beta CDR3 regions. TCR CDR3 regions were first amplified by RT-PCR with HTBI primers. TCRdb reprocessed the multiplex PCR reads with MiXCR, giving one entry per CDR3 protein. This table has over 700,000 distinct CDR3 sequences, roughly 37% appearing once. Material: blood. The receptors were sampled from a man younger than 30 with Graves' hyperthyroidism.

This chain joins TRBV29-1 and TRBJ1-4; no clear D. In germline, CDR1 is SQVTM, CDR2 ANQGSEA. CDR3 length equals 12 residues. Trimming took 8 bases from V and 8 from J, leaving 15 bases between them. The CDR3 loop reads CSLHGVKEKLFF. Here the CDR3 DNA reads TGCAGCTTACACGGGGTGAAAGAAAAACTGTTTTTT.

This clonotype was detected many times. The rearrangement uses TRBV20-1 and TRBJ1-2, with D tentatively TRBD1 (6 bases). The CDR3 has 14 amino acids. From germline, CDR1 is DFQATT and CDR2 SNEGSKA (reference sequence). V shed 5 bases and J shed 4 bases, with 17 bases lying between them. CDR3 in DNA: TGCAGTGCTTTTGGGGACACAAGGGGCTATGGCTACACCTTC. It encodes CSAFGDTRGYGYTF.